This T cell receptor beta chain was identified in a study of Graves' ophthalmopathy and Graves' hyperthyroidism. PBMCs had their origin in fresh peripheral blood (more than 9.5 ml). The germline gives CDR1 SEHNR, CDR2 FQNEAQ (reference sequence). Trimming took 1 base from V and 0 from J, leaving 7 bases between them. This CDR3 is 14 amino acids long. Transcripts of RNA were the source for amplifying TCR beta CDR3 regions. First-round RT-PCR with HTBI primers preceded a second-round multiplex PCR. Each CDR3 protein is one row after TCRdb ran MiXCR on the multiplex PCR reads. The sample holds about 660,000 distinct CDR3 sequences, roughly 41% seen once.

The sequence was obtained from an adult man with Graves' ophthalmopathy. The chain combines TRBV7-9 with TRBJ2-7, with TRBD2 as a possible D gene (5 bases). The sequencing input was peripheral blood. Here the CDR3 DNA reads TGTGCCAGCAGCTTAGATACTAGCTCCTACGAGCAGTACTTC. Protein sequence: CASSLDTSSYEQYF.